This T cell receptor (beta chain) was captured in a study of graft-versus-host responses after intestinal transplantation. Study in general: Anti-thymocyte globulin induction preceded roughly 3 years of tacrolimus and steroid maintenance in all recipients. Points from the study as a whole: Some GvH clones were seen earlier in gut or blood, suggesting intestinal origin. Across patients carrying graft-donor T cell macrochimerism, allografts held high graft-versus-host to host-versus-graft clonal ratios.

As for this clone: Its antigen is currently unknown.

Data came from immunoSEQ multiplex PCR; TCRdb stores just in-frame clones and leaves some out. The data hold approximately 37,000 clones, with about 90% observed a single time. V was trimmed by 2 bases and J by 2 bases, leaving 11 bases between them. The CDR3 is 14 amino acids. Germline CDR1 SGHRS, CDR2 YFSETQ. The sequenced sample was PBMCs, obtained about 270 days after transplant. This clonotype originated in a human patient who received an intestinal transplant, so some T cells may come from the graft donor. The chain has TRBV5-1 and TRBJ2-7; no clear D gene. CDR3 in DNA: TGCGCCAGCAGCTTCGCGGCCAGTCCCTACGAGCAGTACTTC. The encoded protein is CASSFAASPYEQYF.